Listed here are 12 T cell receptor beta chains from one sample, sequenced in a study of shared clonotypes between healthy human individuals. Libraries were prepared by immunoSEQ multiplex PCR; TCRdb keeps only in-frame clonotypes and omits some of them. There are under 700,000 clones in the sample; 85% to 95% occur only once, and approximately 0.11% lies in the top ten. The naive CD8 fraction comprised CD45RO-negative cells positively selected for CCR7 and excluded terminally differentiated effector memory CD45RA+ cells. Sequencing used naive CD8+ T cells sorted from blood. The receptors derive from a woman aged 25 to 39 in good health.

The genes are TRBV7-9 and TRBJ2-5; 8 nucleotides agree with TRBD1. Matching the DNA end better, TRBJ2-7 makes the J call doubtful. The V gene's germline CDR1 is SEHNR and CDR2 FQNEAQ (reference sequence). The CDR3 runs to 13 residues. Here the CDR3 DNA reads TGTGCCAGCAACAGACAGGGGTCGACCGAGCAGTACTTC. Amino acids: CASNRQGSTEQYF.

Remarks on this clone: The sample holds other DNA sequences that translate to the same CDR3. The chain carries TRBV9 and TRBJ2-5, with TRBD2 as a possible D gene (6 bases). The germline V and J ends were trimmed by 0 bases and 4 bases, with 7 bases remaining between them. This CDR3 is 13 amino acids long. CDR1 and CDR2 from the germline V gene are SGDLS and YYNGEE. As DNA, the CDR3 is TGTGCCAGCAGCGTAGAGGGAGGAGAGACCCAGTACTTC. Protein sequence: CASSVEGGETQYF.

The genes are TRBV10-2 and TRBJ2-7, with no clear D. Trimming stripped 8 bases from V and 5 bases from J, with 10 bases between. CDR1 and CDR2 (germline): WSHSY, SAAADI. The length of the CDR3 is 11 residues. CDR3 region: CASFVGHEQYF. The DNA of the CDR3 is TGCGCCAGCTTCGTTGGGCACGAGCAGTACTTC.

DNA of the CDR3: TGCGCCAGCAGCCCACTAGCGGGAGCCGGGGGGGGGCACACAGATACGCAGTATTTT. This translates into CASSPLAGAGGGHTDTQYF. The chain joins TRBV4-1 to TRBJ2-3; 11 bases agree with TRBD2. Germline trimming cut 4 bases from V and 2 bases from J; bases unmatched to any gene: 14. Germline CDR1 reads MGHRA; CDR2 reads YSYEKL. This CDR3 spans 19 amino acids.

This sequence joins TRBV6-5 and TRBJ2-7; D might be TRBD1 (6 bases). From germline, CDR1 is MNHEY and CDR2 SVGAGI. CDR3 size: 16 residues. Trimming pared 0 bases from V and 2 bases from J, leaving 14 bases between. The CDR3 spells CASSYSTGTHAYEQYF. CDR3 sequence (DNA): TGTGCCAGCAGTTACTCTACAGGGACACACGCCTACGAGCAGTACTTC.

This chain uses TRBV27 with TRBJ2-5, with 10 positions matching TRBD2. The CDR3 is made up of 15 amino acids. V was clipped by 8 bases and J by 5 bases; unmatched bases: 11. Germline CDR1 is MNHEY and CDR2 is SMNVEV (reference sequence). CDR3 coding DNA: TGTGCCAGCGGAACCCTAGCGGGAGTCCGGGAGACCCAGTACTTC. Translation: CASGTLAGVRETQYF.

DNA of the CDR3: TGTGCCAGCAGCTGGGCAGGGGATAGCGAAGCTTTCTTT. Translating gives CASSWAGDSEAFF. The gene calls are TRBV11-2 and TRBJ1-1; tentatively, D is TRBD1 (6 bases). This CDR3 contains 13 residues. CDR1 is SGHAT, CDR2 FQNNGV, per germline. With 4 bases removed from V and 8 bases from J, the gap between germline ends came to 14 bases.

The chain couples TRBV19 to TRBJ2-7; D gene ambiguous. Trimming took off 5 bases at V and 1 base at J, with 12 bases between the two ends. This CDR3 is built from 14 residues. CDR1 and CDR2 (germline): LNHDA, SQIVND (reference sequence). DNA of the CDR3: TGTGCCAGTAGTCCGGGTATTGGTTCCTACGAGCAGTACTTC. It is translated as CASSPGIGSYEQYF.

V usage is TRBV11-2 and J usage is TRBJ2-2, with D possibly matching TRBD2 (6 bases). CDR1 SGHAT and CDR2 FQNNGV come from the germline V gene. V lost 2 bases, J lost 4 bases, and 14 bases lay in between. The CDR3 totals 16 residues. The CDR3 region is CASSLSPGGVTGELFF. The CDR3 bases are TGTGCCAGCAGCTTATCTCCCGGAGGGGTCACCGGGGAGCTGTTTTTT.

The gene calls are TRBV27 and TRBJ2-1, with TRBD2 identical over 7 bases. CDR1 is MNHEY and CDR2 is SMNVEV in the germline V gene (reference sequence). The V gene end was trimmed by 6 bases and the J gene end by 7 bases; junction bases not matched to a gene: 6. This CDR3 comprises 13 residues. CDR3 residues: CASRGGSRNEQFF. The CDR3 bases are TGTGCCAGCAGGGGCGGGAGTCGGAATGAGCAGTTCTTC.

The V call is TRBV5-6, the J call TRBJ2-5; D gene uncertain. This CDR3 spans 13 amino acids. Germline V lookup: CDR1 SGHDT, CDR2 YYEEEE. Trimming took off 4 bases at V and 3 bases at J, with 10 bases between the two ends. This CDR3 is CASSDKVEETQYF. The CDR3, as DNA: TGTGCCAGCAGCGACAAGGTTGAAGAGACCCAGTACTTC.

This clone was picked up one time. V gene TRBV4-1 combines with J gene TRBJ1-2; TRBD1 might be the D (6 bases). The CDR3 loop spans 15 amino acids. The ends were cut back, 4 bases at V and 8 bases at J, with 20 bases in the middle. Looked up from germline, CDR1 is MGHRA and CDR2 is YSYEKL. CDR3 region: CASSPLGAYRGGYTF. The CDR3 DNA is TGCGCCAGCAGCCCACTGGGGGCGTATAGGGGAGGCTACACCTTC.